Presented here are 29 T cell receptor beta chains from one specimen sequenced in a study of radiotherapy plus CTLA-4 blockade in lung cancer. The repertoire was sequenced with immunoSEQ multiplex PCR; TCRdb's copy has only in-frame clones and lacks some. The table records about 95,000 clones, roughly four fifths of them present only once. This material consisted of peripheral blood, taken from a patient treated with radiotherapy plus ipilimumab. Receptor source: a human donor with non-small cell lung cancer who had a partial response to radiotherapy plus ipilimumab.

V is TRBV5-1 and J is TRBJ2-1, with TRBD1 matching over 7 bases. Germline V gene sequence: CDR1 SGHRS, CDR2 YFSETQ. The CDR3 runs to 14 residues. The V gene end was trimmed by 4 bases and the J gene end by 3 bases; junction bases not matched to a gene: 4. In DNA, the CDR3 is TGCGCCAGCAGCACGGACAGGCACTACAATGAGCAGTTCTTC. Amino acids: CASSTDRHYNEQFF.

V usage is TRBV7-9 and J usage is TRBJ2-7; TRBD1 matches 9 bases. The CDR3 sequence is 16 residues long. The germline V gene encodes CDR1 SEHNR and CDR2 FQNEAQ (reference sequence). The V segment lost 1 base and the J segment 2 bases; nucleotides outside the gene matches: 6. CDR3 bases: TGTGCCAGCAGCTTAGTGGGACAGGGACGCGCCTACGAGCAGTACTTC. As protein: CASSLVGQGRAYEQYF. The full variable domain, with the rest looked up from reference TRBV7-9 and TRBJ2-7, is DTGVSQNPRHKITKRGQNVTFRCDPISEHNRLYWYRQTLGQGPEFLTYFQNEAQLEKSRLLSDRFSAERPKGSFSTLEIQRTEQGDSAMYLCASSLVGQGRAYEQYFGPGTRLTVT.

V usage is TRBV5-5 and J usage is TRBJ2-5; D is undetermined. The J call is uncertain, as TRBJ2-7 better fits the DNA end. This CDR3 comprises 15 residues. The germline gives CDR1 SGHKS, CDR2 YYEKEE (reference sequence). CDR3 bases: TGTGCCAGCAGCGGACGTAGGTCTAGCTCCTACGAGCAGTACTTC. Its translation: CASSGRRSSSYEQYF.

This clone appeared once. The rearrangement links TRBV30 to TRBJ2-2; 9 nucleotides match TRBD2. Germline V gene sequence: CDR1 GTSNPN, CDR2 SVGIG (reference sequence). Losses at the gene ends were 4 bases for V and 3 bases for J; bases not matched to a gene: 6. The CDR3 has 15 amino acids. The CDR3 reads CAWNSGGGHTGELFF. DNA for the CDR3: TGTGCCTGGAATAGCGGGGGAGGGCACACCGGGGAGCTGTTTTTT.

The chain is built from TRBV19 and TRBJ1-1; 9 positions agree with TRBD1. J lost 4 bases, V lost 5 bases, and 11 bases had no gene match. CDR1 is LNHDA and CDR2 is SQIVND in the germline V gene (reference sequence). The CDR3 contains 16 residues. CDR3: CASSLTGGRGSTEAFF. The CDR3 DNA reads TGTGCCAGTAGTCTTACAGGGGGCAGAGGTAGCACTGAAGCTTTCTTT.

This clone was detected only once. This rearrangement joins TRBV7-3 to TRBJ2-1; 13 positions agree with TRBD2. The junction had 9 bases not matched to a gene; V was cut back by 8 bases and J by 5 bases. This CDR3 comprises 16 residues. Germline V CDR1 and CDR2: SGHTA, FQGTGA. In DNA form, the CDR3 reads TGTGCCAGCTCCCGGACTAGCGGGAGTTTCGACAATGAGCAGTTCTTC. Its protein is CASSRTSGSFDNEQFF.

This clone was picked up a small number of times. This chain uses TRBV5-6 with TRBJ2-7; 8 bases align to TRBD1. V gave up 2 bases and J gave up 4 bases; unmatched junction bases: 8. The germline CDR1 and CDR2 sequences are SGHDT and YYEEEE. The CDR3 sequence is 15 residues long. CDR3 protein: CASSLFQGASYEQYF. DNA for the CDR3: TGTGCCAGCAGCTTATTCCAGGGGGCCTCGTACGAGCAGTACTTC.

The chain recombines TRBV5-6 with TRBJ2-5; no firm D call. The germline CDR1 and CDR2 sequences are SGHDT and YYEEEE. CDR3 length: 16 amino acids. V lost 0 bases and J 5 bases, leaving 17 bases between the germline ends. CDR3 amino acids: CASSLGSLQLRETQYF. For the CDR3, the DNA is TGTGCCAGCAGCTTGGGTAGCCTGCAGCTCCGGGAGACCCAGTACTTC.

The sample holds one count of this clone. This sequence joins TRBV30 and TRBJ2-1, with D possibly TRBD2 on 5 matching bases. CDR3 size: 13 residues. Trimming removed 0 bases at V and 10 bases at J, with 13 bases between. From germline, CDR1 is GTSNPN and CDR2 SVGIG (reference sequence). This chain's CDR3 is CAWSVRRRAEQFF. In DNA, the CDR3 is TGTGCCTGGAGTGTACGGCGGCGGGCAGAGCAGTTCTTC.

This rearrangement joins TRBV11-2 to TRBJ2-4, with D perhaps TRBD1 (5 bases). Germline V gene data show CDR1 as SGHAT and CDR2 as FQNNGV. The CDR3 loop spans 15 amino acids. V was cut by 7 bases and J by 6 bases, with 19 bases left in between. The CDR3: CASTHPTPRVNIQYF. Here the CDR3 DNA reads TGTGCCAGCACCCACCCCACGCCCAGGGTAAACATTCAGTACTTC.

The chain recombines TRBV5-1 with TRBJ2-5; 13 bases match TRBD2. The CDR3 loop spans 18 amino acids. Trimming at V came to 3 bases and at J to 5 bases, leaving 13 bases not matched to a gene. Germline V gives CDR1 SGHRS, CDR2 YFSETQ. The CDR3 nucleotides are TGCGCCAGCAGCTGGGGACTAGCGGGAATCGTGAGCGCGGAGACCCAGTACTTC. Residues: CASSWGLAGIVSAETQYF.

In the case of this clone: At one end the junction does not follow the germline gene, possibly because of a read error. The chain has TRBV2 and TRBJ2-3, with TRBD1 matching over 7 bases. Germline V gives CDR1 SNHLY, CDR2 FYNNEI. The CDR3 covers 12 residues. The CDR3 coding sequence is TGTGCCAGCAGTGGGGGGTGGGGACAGAAGGATTTT. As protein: CASSGGWGQKDF.

The CDR3 sequence is CASSSRQGSGNEQYF. The CDR3 DNA is TGTGCCAGTAGTTCCCGACAGGGGTCTGGCAACGAGCAGTACTTC. The chain is built from TRBV19 and TRBJ2-7, with 8 bases fitting TRBD1. The junction had 11 bases not matched to a gene; V was cut back by 5 bases and J by 5 bases. Per the germline V gene, CDR1 is LNHDA and CDR2 is SQIVND (reference sequence). The CDR3 has 15 residues.

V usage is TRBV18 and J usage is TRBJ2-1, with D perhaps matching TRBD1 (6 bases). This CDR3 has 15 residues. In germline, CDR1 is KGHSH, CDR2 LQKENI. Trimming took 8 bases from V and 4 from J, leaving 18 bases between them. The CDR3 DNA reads TGTGCCAGCCACCGACCGGGACACCCATACAATGAGCAGTTCTTC. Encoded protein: CASHRPGHPYNEQFF.

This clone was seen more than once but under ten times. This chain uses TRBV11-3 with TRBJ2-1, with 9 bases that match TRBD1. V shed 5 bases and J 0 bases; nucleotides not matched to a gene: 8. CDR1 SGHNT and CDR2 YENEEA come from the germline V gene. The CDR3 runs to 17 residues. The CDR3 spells CASSPDRGKSSYNEQFF. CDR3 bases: TGTGCCAGCAGCCCGGACAGGGGAAAGAGCTCCTACAATGAGCAGTTCTTC.

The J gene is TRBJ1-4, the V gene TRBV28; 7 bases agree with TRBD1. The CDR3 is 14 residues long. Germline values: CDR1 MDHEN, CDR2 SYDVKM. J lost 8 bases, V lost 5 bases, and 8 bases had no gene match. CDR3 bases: TGTGCCAGCAGTCTCAGACAGGGTAGAGAAAAACTGTTTTTT. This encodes CASSLRQGREKLFF.

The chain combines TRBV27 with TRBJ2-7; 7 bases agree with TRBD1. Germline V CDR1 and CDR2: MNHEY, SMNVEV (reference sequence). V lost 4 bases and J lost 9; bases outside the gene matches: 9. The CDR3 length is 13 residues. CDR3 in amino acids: CASSSRPSGGQYF. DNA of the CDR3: TGTGCCAGCAGTTCCCGACCGTCAGGGGGGCAGTACTTC.

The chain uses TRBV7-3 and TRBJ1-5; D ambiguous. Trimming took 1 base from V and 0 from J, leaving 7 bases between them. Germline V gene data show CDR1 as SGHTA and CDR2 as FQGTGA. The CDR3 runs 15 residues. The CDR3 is CASSLISYSNQPQHF. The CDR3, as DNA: TGTGCCAGCAGCTTAATCAGTTATAGCAATCAGCCCCAGCATTTT.

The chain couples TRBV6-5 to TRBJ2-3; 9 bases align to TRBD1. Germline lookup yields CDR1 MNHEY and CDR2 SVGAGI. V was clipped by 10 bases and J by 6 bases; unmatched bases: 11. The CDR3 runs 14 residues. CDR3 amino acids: CATSRTGGADTQYF. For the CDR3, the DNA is TGTGCCACCTCCCGTACAGGGGGCGCCGATACGCAGTATTTT.

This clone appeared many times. The CDR3 here is CASSLEGGADQPQHF. The CDR3 region has the DNA TGCGCCAGCAGCTTGGAAGGGGGCGCGGATCAGCCCCAGCATTTT. This chain uses TRBV5-1 with TRBJ1-5, with TRBD1 matching 7 bases. Germline CDR1 and CDR2: SGHRS and YFSETQ. Trimming at V came to 0 bases and at J to 5 bases, leaving 5 bases not matched to a gene. The length of the CDR3 is 15 residues.

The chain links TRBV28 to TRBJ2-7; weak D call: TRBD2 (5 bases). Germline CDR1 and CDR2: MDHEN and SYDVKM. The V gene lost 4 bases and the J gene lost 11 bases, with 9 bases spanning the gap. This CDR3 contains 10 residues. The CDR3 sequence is CASSSGKEYF. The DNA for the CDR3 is TGTGCCAGCAGTTCGGGAAAGGAGTACTTC.

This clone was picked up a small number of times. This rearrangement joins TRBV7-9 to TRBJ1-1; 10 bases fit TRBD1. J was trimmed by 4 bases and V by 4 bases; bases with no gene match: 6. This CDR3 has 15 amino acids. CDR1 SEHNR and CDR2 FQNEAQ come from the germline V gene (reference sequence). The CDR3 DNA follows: TGTGCCAGCAGCTCCTGGACAGGGGGAGGCACTGAAGCTTTCTTT. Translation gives CASSSWTGGGTEAFF.

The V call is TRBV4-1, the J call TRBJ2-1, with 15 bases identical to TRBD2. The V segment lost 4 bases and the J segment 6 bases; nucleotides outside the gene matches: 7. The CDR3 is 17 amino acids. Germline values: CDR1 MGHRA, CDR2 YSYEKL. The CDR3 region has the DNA TGCGCCAGCAGCCCGCCCCGGACTAGCGGGGGGGGCAATGAGCAGTTCTTC. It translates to CASSPPRTSGGGNEQFF.

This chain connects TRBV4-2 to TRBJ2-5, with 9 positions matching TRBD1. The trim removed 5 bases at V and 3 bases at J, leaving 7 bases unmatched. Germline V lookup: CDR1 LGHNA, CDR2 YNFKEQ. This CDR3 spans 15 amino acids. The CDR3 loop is CASSSQDRGKETQYF. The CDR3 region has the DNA TGTGCCAGCAGCTCCCAGGACAGGGGTAAAGAGACCCAGTACTTC.

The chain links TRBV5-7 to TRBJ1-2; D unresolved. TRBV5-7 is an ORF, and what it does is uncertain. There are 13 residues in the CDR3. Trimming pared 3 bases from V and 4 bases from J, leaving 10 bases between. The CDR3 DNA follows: TGTGCCAGCAGCTCCGGGTCCGCCTATGGCTACACCTTC. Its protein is CASSSGSAYGYTF.

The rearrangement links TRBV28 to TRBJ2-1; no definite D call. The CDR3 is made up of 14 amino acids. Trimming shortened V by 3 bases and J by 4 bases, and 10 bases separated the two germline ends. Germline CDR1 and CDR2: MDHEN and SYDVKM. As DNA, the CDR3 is TGTGCCAGCAGTTTTGGCAGGTTTTACAATGAGCAGTTCTTC. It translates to CASSFGRFYNEQFF.

The CDR3 coding sequence is TGTGCCAGCAGTGGGACAGGAAGCTCCTACGAGCAGTACTTC. Amino acids: CASSGTGSSYEQYF. The genes are TRBV6-6 and TRBJ2-7; 8 bases are shared with TRBD1. The CDR3 loop spans 14 amino acids. The junction had 3 bases not matched to a gene; V was cut back by 5 bases and J by 0 bases. Germline values: CDR1 MNHNY, CDR2 SVGAGI (reference sequence).

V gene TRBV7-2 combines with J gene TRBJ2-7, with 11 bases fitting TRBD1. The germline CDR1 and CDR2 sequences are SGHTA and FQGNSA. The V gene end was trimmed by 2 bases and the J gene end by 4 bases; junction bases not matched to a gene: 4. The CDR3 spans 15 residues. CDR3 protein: CASSLSGTGGYEQYF. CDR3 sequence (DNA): TGTGCCAGCAGCTTATCAGGGACAGGGGGATACGAGCAGTACTTC.

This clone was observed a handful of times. CDR3 sequence: CASQDYEQYF. CDR3 DNA sequence: TGTGCCAGCCAGGACTACGAGCAGTACTTC. This sequence joins TRBV10-3 and TRBJ2-7; no clear D. The CDR3 runs 10 residues. V lost 10 bases and J lost 3, with 7 bases in between. CDR1 is ENHRY, CDR2 SYGVKD, per germline.